Listed here is a single T cell receptor beta chain. Antigen specificity is unknown. It was patients with CD8+CD57+ cell expansion by flow cytometry who were chosen for sequencing. Every patient presented with severe acquired aplastic anemia. Prior therapy had not been administered to any patient at the time of blood sampling. The study profiled TCR beta VDJ and CDR3 using genomic DNA as template. MiXCR, run by TCRdb on the reads, gives a single entry per CDR3 protein. The sample lists tens of thousands of distinct CDR3 sequences, roughly 72% occurring once. This sample was taken from a study of CD8+CD57+ T cells in acquired aplastic anemia. Looking at the study overall: Sorted CD4+ and CD8+ cells yielded around 3.3 ug of DNA on average. General study results and limits: Around 30 sequences, all CD8+ CDR3, were shared between patients and controls.

Germline CDR1 reads SGHTA; CDR2 reads FQGTGA. The CDR3 spans 14 residues. The ends were cut back, 6 bases at V and 4 bases at J, with 16 bases in the middle. The clonotype comes from a human donor with aplastic anemia. The V and J genes are TRBV7-3 and TRBJ2-7; possibly TRBD1 for D (5 bases). Sequencing used sorted CD4+, CD8+, or CD8+CD57+ T cells (not recorded which) from PBMCs. In DNA, the CDR3 is TGTGCCAGCAGGGTCGGCAGGGAAATATACGAGCAGTACTTC. Protein: CASRVGREIYEQYF.